The TCR beta chain under discussion was sequenced for a study of blood T cell repertoires in COVID-19. This CDR3 has 13 residues. Looked up from germline, CDR1 is SGHVS and CDR2 is FQNEAQ. The V and J ends lost 5 bases and 8 bases, in that order; junction bases with no gene match: 5. The method was immunoSEQ multiplex PCR; TCRdb's version includes in-frame clones alone and lacks a portion of them. Found here are 60,000 or so clones, 80% to 85% of them singletons; the top ten hold 10% to 15%. This sequence joins TRBV7-8 and TRBJ1-5; 8 nucleotides match TRBD1. The origin of this receptor is a human donor in a cohort sampled during active COVID-19. Source material: peripheral blood. The CDR3 loop is CASSTGGFEPQHF. The CDR3 DNA reads TGTGCCAGCAGCACAGGGGGATTTGAGCCCCAGCATTTT.